The TCR beta chain under discussion was sequenced for a study of technical replicates of blood from a handful of donors. This table comes from immunoSEQ multiplex PCR, and its TCRdb copy is limited to in-frame clones, with some not included. The data contain over 75,000 clones, almost 96% of them singletons. Per the germline V gene, CDR1 is MNHNY and CDR2 is SVGAGI (reference sequence). This CDR3 spans 15 amino acids. The V segment lost 6 bases and the J segment 0 bases; nucleotides outside the gene matches: 2. The sample comprised T cells isolated from PBMCs. The TCR sequence derives from a human donor in good health. The chain carries TRBV6-6 and TRBJ2-3; 11 bases line up with TRBD2. For the CDR3, the DNA is TGTGCCAGCAGGGCTAGCGGGGGGAGCACAGATACGCAGTATTTT. Encoded protein: CASRASGGSTDTQYF.